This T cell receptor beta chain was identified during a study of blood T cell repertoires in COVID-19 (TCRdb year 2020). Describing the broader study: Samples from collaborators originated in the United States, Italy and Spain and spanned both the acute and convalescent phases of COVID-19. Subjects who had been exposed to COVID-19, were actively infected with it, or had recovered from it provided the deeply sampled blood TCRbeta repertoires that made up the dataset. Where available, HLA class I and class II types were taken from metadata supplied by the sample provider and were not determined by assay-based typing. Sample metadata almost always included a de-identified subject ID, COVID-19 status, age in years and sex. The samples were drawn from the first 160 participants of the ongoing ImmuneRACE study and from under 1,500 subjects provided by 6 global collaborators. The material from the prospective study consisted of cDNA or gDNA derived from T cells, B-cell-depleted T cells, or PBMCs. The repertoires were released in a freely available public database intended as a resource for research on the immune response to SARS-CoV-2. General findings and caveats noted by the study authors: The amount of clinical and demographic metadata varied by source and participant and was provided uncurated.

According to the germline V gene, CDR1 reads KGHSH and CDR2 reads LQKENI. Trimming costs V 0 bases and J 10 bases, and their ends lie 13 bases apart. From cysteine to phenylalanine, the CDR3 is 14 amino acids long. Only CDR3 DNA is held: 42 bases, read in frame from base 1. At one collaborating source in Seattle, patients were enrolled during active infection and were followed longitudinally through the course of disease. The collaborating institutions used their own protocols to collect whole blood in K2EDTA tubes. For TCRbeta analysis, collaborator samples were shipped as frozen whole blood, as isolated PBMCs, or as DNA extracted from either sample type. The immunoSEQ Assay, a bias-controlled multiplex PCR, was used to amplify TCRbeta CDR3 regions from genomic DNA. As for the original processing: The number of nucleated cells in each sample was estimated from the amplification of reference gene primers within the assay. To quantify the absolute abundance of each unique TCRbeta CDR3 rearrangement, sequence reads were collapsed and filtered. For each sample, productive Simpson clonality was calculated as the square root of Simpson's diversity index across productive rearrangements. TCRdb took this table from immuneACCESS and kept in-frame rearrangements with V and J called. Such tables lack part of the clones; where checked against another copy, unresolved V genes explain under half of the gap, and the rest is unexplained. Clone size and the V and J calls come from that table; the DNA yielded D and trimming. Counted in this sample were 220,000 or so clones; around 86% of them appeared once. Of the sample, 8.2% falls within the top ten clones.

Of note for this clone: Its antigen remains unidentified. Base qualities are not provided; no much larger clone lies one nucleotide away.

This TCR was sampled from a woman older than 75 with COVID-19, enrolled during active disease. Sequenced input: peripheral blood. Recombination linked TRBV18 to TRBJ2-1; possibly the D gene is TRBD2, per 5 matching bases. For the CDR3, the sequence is CASSPPSGSREQFF. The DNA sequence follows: TGTGCCAGCTCACCACCGAGCGGATCACGGGAGCAGTTCTTC.